Here is one TCR beta chain with its context. There is no known antigen for this receptor. No per-base quality is available; no much larger clone lies one base away. This sample is part of a study of radiotherapy plus CTLA-4 blockade in lung cancer (dated by TCRdb to the late 2010s). Describing the broader study: Objective responses occurred in more than 15% of enrolled patients, and over 30% achieved disease control. What the research found in general, with its limitations: Early dynamic changes in blood T cell clones, together with increased serum interferon-beta after radiation, were reported as the strongest predictors of response. After treatment with radiotherapy and ipilimumab, TCR clones that came from tumors expanded in the peripheral blood.

Measured from the cysteine to the phenylalanine, the CDR3 is 16 residues long. The entry retains the CDR3 DNA only, 48 bases that are in frame from base 1. Based on the germline V gene, the CDR1 and CDR2 sequences are SGHVS and FNYEAQ. V is trimmed back by 5 bases and J by 3 bases, and the junction contains 8 bases that no gene match accounts for. Library method: the immunoSEQ multiplex PCR assay. TCRdb took this table from immuneACCESS and kept in-frame rearrangements with V and J called. Such tables lack part of the clones; where checked against another copy, unresolved V genes explain under half of the gap, and the rest is unexplained. The sample records tens of thousands of clones, around 69% of which are singletons. Around 10% of the sample lies in the top ten. The study tested focal radiation therapy combined with CTLA-4 blockade (ipilimumab) in patients with chemo-refractory metastatic non-small-cell lung cancer.

The specimen comprised peripheral blood, sampled from a patient treated with radiotherapy plus ipilimumab. This TCR was sampled from a human donor with non-small cell lung cancer who had stable disease on radiotherapy plus ipilimumab. The V and J genes are TRBV7-6 and TRBJ2-1; 9 central nucleotides agree with TRBD2. The CDR3 reads as follows: CASSPQGAGGYNEQFF. The nucleotide sequence is given as TGTGCCAGCAGCCCCCAGGGAGCGGGGGGCTACAATGAGCAGTTCTTC. Where the CDR3 stops, the reference TRBV7-6 and TRBJ2-1 genes take over; the full variable domain is GAGVSQSPRYKVTKRGQDVALRCDPISGHVSLYWYRQALGQGPEFLTYFNYEAQQDKSGLPNDRFSAERPEGSISTLTIQRTEQRDSAMYRCASSPQGAGGYNEQFFGPGTRLTVL.